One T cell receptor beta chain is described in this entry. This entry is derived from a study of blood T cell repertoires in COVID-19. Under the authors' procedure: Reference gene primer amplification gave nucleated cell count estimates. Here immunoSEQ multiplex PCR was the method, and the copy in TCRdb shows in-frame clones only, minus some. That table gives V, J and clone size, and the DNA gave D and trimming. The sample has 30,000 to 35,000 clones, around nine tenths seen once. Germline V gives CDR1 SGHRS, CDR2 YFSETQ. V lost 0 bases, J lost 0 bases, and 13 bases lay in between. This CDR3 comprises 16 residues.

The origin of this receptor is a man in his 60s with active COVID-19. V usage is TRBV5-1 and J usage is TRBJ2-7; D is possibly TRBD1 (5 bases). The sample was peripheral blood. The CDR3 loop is CASSLEQGLSSYEQYF. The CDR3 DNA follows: TGCGCCAGCAGCTTGGAGCAGGGATTAAGCTCCTACGAGCAGTACTTC.